Below are 15 T cell receptor beta chains sequenced from a single sample in a study of T cells after yellow fever vaccination. TCRdb re-called the 5' RACE reads with MiXCR, one entry per CDR3 protein. The sample has 250,000 or so distinct CDR3 sequences, about 3.9% seen once. This specimen was PBMCs, taken 15 days after the yellow fever booster vaccination. All receptors come from a man in his late teens or twenties who received the YFV17D yellow fever vaccine.

This clonotype has ten or more counts. The chain couples TRBV20-1 to TRBJ1-2, with D possibly TRBD1 on 5 matching bases. The germline V gene encodes CDR1 DFQATT and CDR2 SNEGSKA (reference sequence). V gave up 4 bases and J gave up 1 base, with 16 bases separating them. The CDR3 is 15 amino acids. As DNA, the CDR3 is TGCAGTGCTAAATTGGGGGGTACTAGTAACTATGGCTACACCTTC. It codes for CSAKLGGTSNYGYTF.

This clonotype was seen many times. This chain links TRBV4-1 with TRBJ2-3; D possibly uses TRBD1 or TRBD2 (5 bases each). CDR1 and CDR2 (germline): MGHRA, YSYEKL. The ends were cut back, 0 bases at V and 5 bases at J, with 12 bases in the middle. The CDR3 is 15 residues long. CDR3 protein: CASSQDWQGRDTQYF. The DNA for the CDR3 is TGCGCCAGCAGCCAAGATTGGCAGGGACGAGATACGCAGTATTTT.

Only a few counts were recorded for this clonotype. V is TRBV4-1 and J is TRBJ1-4; D is uncertain. This CDR3 contains 16 residues. V shed 1 base and J shed 8 bases, with 17 bases lying between them. Germline V gene sequence: CDR1 MGHRA, CDR2 YSYEKL. In DNA form, the CDR3 reads TGCGCCAGCAGCCAAGTGGTGGGCCTTCGGAAGGAAAAACTGTTTTTT. It codes for CASSQVVGLRKEKLFF.

As to this clonotype: A read error may explain this, as a much larger clone is one base away. The chain combines TRBV4-1 with TRBJ1-5; D is uncertain. This CDR3 is 15 amino acids long. V shed 1 base and J shed 0 bases, with 7 bases lying between them. Germline lookup yields CDR1 MGHRA and CDR2 YSYEKL. CDR3: CASSQGQASNQPQHF. The CDR3 DNA follows: TGCGCCAGCAGCCAAGGGCAGGCTAGCAATCAGCCCCAGCATTTT.

This clonotype was picked up many times. The V and J genes are TRBV6-5 and TRBJ2-3; D unclear. The germline gives CDR1 MNHEY, CDR2 SVGAGI. V lost 5 bases and J 4 bases, leaving 10 bases between the germline ends. This CDR3 contains 13 residues. The CDR3 reads CASSTGISDTQYF. The CDR3 region has the DNA TGTGCCAGCAGTACGGGTATCTCAGATACGCAGTATTTT.

The sample holds a few counts of this clonotype. This chain uses TRBV7-2 with TRBJ2-1, with 7 positions matching TRBD2. The CDR3 runs to 14 residues. Germline V gene lookup returns CDR1 SGHTA and CDR2 FQGNSA. V trimming: 4 bases; J trimming: 8 bases; junction bases outside the gene matches: 8. The CDR3 protein is CASSWGGGLDEQFF. The CDR3 DNA sequence: TGTGCCAGCAGCTGGGGGGGAGGGTTGGATGAGCAGTTCTTC.

This clonotype was counted at least ten times. The chain carries TRBV11-2 and TRBJ1-2; D might be TRBD1 (5 bases). V was clipped by 5 bases and J by 4 bases, with 17 bases between them. CDR1 is SGHAT and CDR2 is FQNNGV in the germline V gene. The CDR3 is 15 residues long. This CDR3 is CASSIGTFRGYGYTF. In DNA, the CDR3 is TGTGCCAGCAGCATTGGGACTTTCCGGGGCTATGGCTACACCTTC.

At least ten counts were recorded for this clonotype. The V and J genes are TRBV6-5 and TRBJ2-5; the D gene is possibly TRBD2 (5 bases). V lost 2 bases and J 5 bases, leaving 18 bases between the germline ends. The CDR3 is 16 amino acids. CDR1 is MNHEY, CDR2 SVGAGI, per germline. The CDR3 DNA sequence: TGTGCCAGCAGTTACGCTCAAGTCCTCGGCGGGGAGACCCAGTACTTC. Translating gives CASSYAQVLGGETQYF.

This clonotype has at least ten counts. This chain uses TRBV18 with TRBJ2-1; 7 positions agree with TRBD1. This CDR3 has 12 amino acids. With 4 bases clipped from V and 11 bases from J, the junction kept 5 bases outside the gene matches. Per the germline V gene, CDR1 is KGHSH and CDR2 is LQKENI. DNA for the CDR3: TGTGCCAGCTCACGTTCGGGACAGAAGCAGTTCTTC. This encodes CASSRSGQKQFF.

In its sample, this clonotype was seen many times. The gene calls are TRBV12-3 or TRBV12-4 and TRBJ2-5; 9 bases are a match to TRBD1. V lost 5 bases to trimming and J lost 13 bases; unmatched junction nucleotides: 8. The CDR3 contains 12 residues. DNA of the CDR3: TGTGCCAGCAGTCCCGGGACAGGGATGATGTACTTC. The encoded protein is CASSPGTGMMYF.

This clonotype was picked up many times. The V call is TRBV10-3, the J call TRBJ2-1; a weak D match, TRBD2 (5 bases). Looked up from germline, CDR1 is ENHRY and CDR2 is SYGVKD. V was pared by 10 bases and J by 9 bases, with 19 bases between. This CDR3 comprises 13 residues. CDR3 DNA sequence: TGTGCCACCGGGCCATGGGAACGGGGTGAGCAGTTCTTC. As protein: CATGPWERGEQFF.

Worth noting for this clonotype: This may stem from a read error, because a much larger clone lies one nucleotide away. The V and J genes are TRBV20-1 and TRBJ2-3; the match to TRBD2 covers 9 bases. Trimming removed 6 bases from V and 4 bases from J; junction bases left unmatched: 11. The germline gives CDR1 DFQATT, CDR2 SNEGSKA (reference sequence). This CDR3 is built from 15 residues. In nucleotides, the CDR3 is TGCAGTGCCCCGCCTGCGGGGGGGTGGTCAGATACGCAGTATTTT. Its translation is CSAPPAGGWSDTQYF.

This clonotype has just a few counts. The chain has TRBV5-4 and TRBJ1-2; D gene unclear. V gave up 1 base and J gave up 2 bases, with 12 bases separating them. CDR1 is SGHNT, CDR2 YYREEE, per germline (reference sequence). There are 15 residues in the CDR3. The CDR3 loop is CASSLRTVGNYGYTF. The CDR3 region has the DNA TGTGCCAGCAGCTTGAGGACGGTGGGGAACTATGGCTACACCTTC.

This clonotype was observed many times. The chain has TRBV7-2 and TRBJ2-3; TRBD2 is a possible D gene (6 bases). Germline V lookup: CDR1 SGHTA, CDR2 FQGNSA. CDR3 size: 14 residues. With 8 bases removed from V and 5 bases from J, the gap between germline ends came to 17 bases. CDR3 coding DNA: TGTGCCAGCCTCCCCCACGGCGGGAAAGATACGCAGTATTTT. Translation gives CASLPHGGKDTQYF.

This clonotype was observed at least ten times. V usage is TRBV4-2 and J usage is TRBJ1-4; 7 bases map to TRBD1. The CDR3 covers 18 residues. Looked up from germline, CDR1 is LGHNA and CDR2 is YNFKEQ. The V and J ends lost 4 bases and 0 bases, in that order; junction bases with no gene match: 11. The CDR3 reads CASSPGDREGATNEKLFF. In DNA form, the CDR3 reads TGTGCCAGCAGCCCAGGCGACAGGGAGGGTGCAACTAATGAAAAACTGTTTTTT.